This TCR beta chain was captured in a study of shared clonotypes between healthy human individuals. Clones were read by immunoSEQ multiplex PCR, and TCRdb kept only the in-frame ones, dropping some. Of around 530,000 clones in the sample, roughly four fifths were seen once. This CDR3 is 14 amino acids long. With 3 bases removed from V and 0 bases from J, the gap between germline ends came to 12 bases. The germline V gene encodes CDR1 SQVTM and CDR2 ANQGSEA. Sequencing was performed on PBMCs. The V call is TRBV29-1, the J call TRBJ2-7, with unresolved D. This clonotype was obtained from a woman aged 40 to 50 in good health. Some clones in this sample may be carry-over from other donors' samples. CDR3 region: CSVDKDGASYEQYF. CDR3 nucleotides: TGCAGCGTTGATAAGGACGGTGCCTCCTACGAGCAGTACTTC.